The present T cell receptor beta chain was sequenced within a study of breast tumors, draining lymph nodes, adjacent tissues. Broader study findings: Tumor repertoires ranked between lymph nodes and nontumor tissue in diversity, with V and J gene preferences. Luminal-like breast cancer showed significantly greater tumor-nontumor repertoire similarity than basal-like breast cancer did.

There are many counts of this clonotype. Its antigen is currently unknown. TCRdb used MiXCR to reprocess the multiplex PCR reads, holding one entry per CDR3 protein. The sample consists of 250,000 or so distinct CDR3 sequences, 30% to 35% of them appearing once. The lymph nodes were axillary draining lymph nodes from breast cancer patients. The receptor's source is a female donor with breast cancer. Some clones in this sample may be carry-over from other donors' samples. Sequencing input: axillary lymph node tissue.

CDR3 sequence: CSARDRARGYTF. CDR3 nucleotide sequence: TGCAGTGCTAGGGACAGGGCGAGGGGCTACACCTTC. This sequence joins TRBV20-1 and TRBJ1-2, with 8 bases matching TRBD1. J gave up 8 bases and V 3 bases, and 5 bases lay outside the gene matches. CDR1 and CDR2 (germline): DFQATT, SNEGSKA (reference sequence). This CDR3 has 12 amino acids.